This T cell receptor beta chain was sequenced for a study of identifying expanded T cells in peripheral blood. This CDR3 has 15 residues. Germline loops: CDR1 SGHAT, CDR2 FQNNGV. V was trimmed by 0 bases and J by 6 bases, leaving 11 bases between them. Here immunoSEQ multiplex PCR was the method, and the copy in TCRdb shows in-frame clones only, minus some. The sample includes about 130,000 clones, approximately 86% of them seen just once. No infections or other immune events were documented during collection. Sequences were obtained from blood. The sequence came from a person aged 18 to 75 in good health. The J gene is TRBJ2-2, the V gene TRBV11-2; TRBD1 might be the D (6 bases). The CDR3 nucleotides are TGTGCCAGCAGCTTAGATCCATCAGGGGCCGGGGAGCTGTTTTTT. This encodes CASSLDPSGAGELFF.